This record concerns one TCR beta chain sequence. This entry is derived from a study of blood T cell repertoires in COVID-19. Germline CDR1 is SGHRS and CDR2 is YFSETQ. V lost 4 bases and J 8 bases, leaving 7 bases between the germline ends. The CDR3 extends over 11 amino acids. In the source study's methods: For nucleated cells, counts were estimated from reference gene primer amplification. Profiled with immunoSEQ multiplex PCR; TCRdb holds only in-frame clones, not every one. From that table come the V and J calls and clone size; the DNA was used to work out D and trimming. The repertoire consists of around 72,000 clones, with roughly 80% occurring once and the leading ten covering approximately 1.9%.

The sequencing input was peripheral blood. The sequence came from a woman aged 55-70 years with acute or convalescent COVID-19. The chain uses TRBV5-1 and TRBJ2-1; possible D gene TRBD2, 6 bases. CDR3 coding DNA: TGCGCCAGCAGCCCTAGCGATGAGCAGTTCTTC. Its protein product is CASSPSDEQFF. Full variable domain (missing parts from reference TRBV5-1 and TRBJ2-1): KAGVTQTPRYLIKTRGQQVTLSCSPISGHRSVSWYQQTPGQGLQFLFEYFSETQRNKGNFPGRFSGRQFSNSRSEMNVSTLELGDSALYLCASSPSDEQFFGPGTRLTVL.